This T cell receptor beta chain was captured by sequencing in a study of early T cells in non-severe SARS-CoV-2 infection. Study context: Unpaired chains resulted from sequencing bulk RNA of unsorted whole blood. Regarding the study as a whole: CD4 and private specificities were missed by VDJdb matching, which favored anti-spike CD8 responses.

The V segment lost 5 bases and the J segment 8 bases; nucleotides outside the gene matches: 9. Germline CDR1 is LNHDA and CDR2 is SQIVND (reference sequence). CDR3 length equals 14 residues. Only a few counts were recorded for this clonotype. Its antigen is undetermined. Researchers tagged individual cDNA molecules with unique molecular identifiers. MiXCR was run by TCRdb on the 5' RACE reads, yielding one entry per CDR3 protein. This sample has tens of thousands of distinct CDR3 sequences; under 9% occur once, and the top ten carry 3.5% to 5%. Sequencing was performed on whole blood, taken at baseline. The source of this sequence is an adult who was a healthcare worker with PCR-confirmed SARS-CoV-2 infection or an uninfected control (not recorded which). The rearrangement joins TRBV19 to TRBJ1-1, with 9 bases that match TRBD1. The CDR3 coding sequence is TGTGCCAGTAGTCTTGGACAGGGGAAAAGAGAAGCTTTCTTT. Protein sequence: CASSLGQGKREAFF. The variable domain in full, with the rest retrieved from reference TRBV19 and TRBJ1-1, is DGGITQSPKYLFRKEGQNVTLSCEQNLNHDAMYWYRQDPGQGLRLIYYSQIVNDFQKGDIAEGYSVSREKKESFPLTVTSAQKNPTAFYLCASSLGQGKREAFFGQGTRLTVV.